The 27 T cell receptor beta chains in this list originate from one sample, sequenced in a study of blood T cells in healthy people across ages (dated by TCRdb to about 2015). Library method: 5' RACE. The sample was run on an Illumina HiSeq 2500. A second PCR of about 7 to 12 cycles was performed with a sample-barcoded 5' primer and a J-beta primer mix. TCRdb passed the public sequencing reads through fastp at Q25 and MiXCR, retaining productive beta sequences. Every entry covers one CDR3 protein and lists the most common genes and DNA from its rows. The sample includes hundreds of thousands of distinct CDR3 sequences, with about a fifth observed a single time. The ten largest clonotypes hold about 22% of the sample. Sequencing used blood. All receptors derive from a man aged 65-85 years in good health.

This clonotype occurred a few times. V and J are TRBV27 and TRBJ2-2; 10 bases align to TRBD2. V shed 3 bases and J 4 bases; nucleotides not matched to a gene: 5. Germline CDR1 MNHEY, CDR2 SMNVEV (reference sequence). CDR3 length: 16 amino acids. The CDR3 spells CASSFSGRIPTGELFF. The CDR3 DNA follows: TGTGCCAGCAGTTTTAGCGGGAGGATACCCACCGGGGAGCTGTTTTTT.

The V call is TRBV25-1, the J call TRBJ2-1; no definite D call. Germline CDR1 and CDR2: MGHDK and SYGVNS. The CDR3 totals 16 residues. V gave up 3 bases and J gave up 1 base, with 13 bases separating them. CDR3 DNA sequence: TGTGCCAGCAGTGAGTCTTCAGACCAATCCTACAATGAGCAGTTCTTC. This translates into CASSESSDQSYNEQFF.

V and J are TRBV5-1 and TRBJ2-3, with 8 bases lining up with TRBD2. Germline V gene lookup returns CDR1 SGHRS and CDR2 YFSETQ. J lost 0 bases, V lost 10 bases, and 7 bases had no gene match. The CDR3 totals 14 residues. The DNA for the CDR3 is TGCGCCTACTATAGCGGGGCAAGCACAGATACGCAGTATTTT. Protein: CAYYSGASTDTQYF.

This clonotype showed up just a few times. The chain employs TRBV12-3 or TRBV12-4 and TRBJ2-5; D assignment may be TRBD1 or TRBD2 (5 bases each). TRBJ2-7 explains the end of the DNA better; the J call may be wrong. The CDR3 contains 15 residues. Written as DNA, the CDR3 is TGTGCCAGCAGTTTGGGGGACGTCGCCTCCTACGAGCAGTACTTC. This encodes CASSLGDVASYEQYF.

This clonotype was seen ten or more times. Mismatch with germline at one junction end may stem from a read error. CDR3: CSARGAGVGTDTQYF. CDR3 nucleotides: TGCAGTGCCAGAGGGGCGGGGGTGGGCACAGATACGCAGTATTTT. The chain employs TRBV20-1 and TRBJ2-3; 7 positions agree with TRBD2. The CDR3 totals 15 residues. Germline V gene data show CDR1 as DFQATT and CDR2 as SNEGSKA (reference sequence).

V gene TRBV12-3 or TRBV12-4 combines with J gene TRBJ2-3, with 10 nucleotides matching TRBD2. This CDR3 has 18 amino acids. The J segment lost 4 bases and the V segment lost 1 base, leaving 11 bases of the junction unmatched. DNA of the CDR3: TGTGCCAGCAGTTTAGAGGGTGGTAGCGGGAGGAGCGCAGATACGCAGTATTTT. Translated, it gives CASSLEGGSGRSADTQYF.

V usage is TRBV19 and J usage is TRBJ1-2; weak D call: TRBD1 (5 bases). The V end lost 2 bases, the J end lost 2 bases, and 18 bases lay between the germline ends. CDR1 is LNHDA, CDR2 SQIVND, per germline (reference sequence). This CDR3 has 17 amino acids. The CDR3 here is CASSIFRRGRPNYGYTF. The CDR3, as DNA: TGTGCCAGTAGTATATTCAGAAGGGGACGGCCCAACTATGGCTACACCTTC.

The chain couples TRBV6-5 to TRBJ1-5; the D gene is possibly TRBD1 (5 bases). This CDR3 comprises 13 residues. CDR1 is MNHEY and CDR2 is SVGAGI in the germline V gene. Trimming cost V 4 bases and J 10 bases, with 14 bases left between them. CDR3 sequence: CASSWQKGSPQHF. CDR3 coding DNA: TGTGCCAGCAGTTGGCAGAAGGGGAGTCCCCAGCATTTT.

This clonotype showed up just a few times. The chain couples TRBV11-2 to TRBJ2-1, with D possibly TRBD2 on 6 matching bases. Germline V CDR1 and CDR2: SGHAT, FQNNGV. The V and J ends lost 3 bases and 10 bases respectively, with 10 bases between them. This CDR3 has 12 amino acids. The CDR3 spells CASSFIAGEQFF. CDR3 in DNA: TGTGCCAGCAGCTTTATCGCGGGAGAGCAGTTCTTC.

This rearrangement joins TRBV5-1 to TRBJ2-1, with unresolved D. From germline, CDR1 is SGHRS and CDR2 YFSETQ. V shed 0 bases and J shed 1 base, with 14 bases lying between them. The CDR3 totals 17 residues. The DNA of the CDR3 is TGCGCCAGCAGCTTGGCCTATCGGCTTTCATCCTACAATGAGCAGTTCTTC. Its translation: CASSLAYRLSSYNEQFF.

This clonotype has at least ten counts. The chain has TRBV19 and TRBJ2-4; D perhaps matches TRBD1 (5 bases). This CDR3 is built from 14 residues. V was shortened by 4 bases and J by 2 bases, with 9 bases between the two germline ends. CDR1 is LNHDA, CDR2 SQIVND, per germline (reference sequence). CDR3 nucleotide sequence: TGTGCCAGTAGTAATCAGGGTTCCAAAAACATTCAGTACTTC. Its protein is CASSNQGSKNIQYF.

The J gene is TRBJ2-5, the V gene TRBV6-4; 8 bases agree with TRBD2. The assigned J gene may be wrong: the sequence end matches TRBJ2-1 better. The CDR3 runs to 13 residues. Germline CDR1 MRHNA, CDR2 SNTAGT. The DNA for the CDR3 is TGTGCCAGCAGTGCGGGACTAGTAAATGAGCAGTTCTTC. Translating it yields CASSAGLVNEQFF.

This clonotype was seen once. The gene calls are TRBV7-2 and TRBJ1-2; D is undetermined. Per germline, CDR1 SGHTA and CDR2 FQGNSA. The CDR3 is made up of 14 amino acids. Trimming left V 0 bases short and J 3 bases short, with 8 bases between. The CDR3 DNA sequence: TGTGCCAGCAGCTTAGCGTCGGGCCACTATGGCTACACCTTC. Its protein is CASSLASGHYGYTF.

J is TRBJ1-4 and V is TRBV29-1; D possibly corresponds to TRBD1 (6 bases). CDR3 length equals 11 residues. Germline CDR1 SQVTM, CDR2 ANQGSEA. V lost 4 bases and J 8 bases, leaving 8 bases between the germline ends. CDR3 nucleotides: TGCAGCGTTGGGACAGCAGAAAAACTGTTTTTT. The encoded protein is CSVGTAEKLFF.

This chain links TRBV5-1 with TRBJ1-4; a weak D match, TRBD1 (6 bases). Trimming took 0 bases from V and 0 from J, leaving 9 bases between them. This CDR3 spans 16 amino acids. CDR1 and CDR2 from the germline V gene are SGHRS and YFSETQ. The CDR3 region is CASSLAGETTNEKLFF. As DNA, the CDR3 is TGCGCCAGCAGCTTGGCAGGGGAAACAACTAATGAAAAACTGTTTTTT.

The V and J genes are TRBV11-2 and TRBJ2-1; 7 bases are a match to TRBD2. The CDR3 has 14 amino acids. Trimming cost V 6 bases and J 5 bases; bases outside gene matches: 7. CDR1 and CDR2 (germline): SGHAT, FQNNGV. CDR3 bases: TGTGCCAGCAGTTGGGTTGCGGGGGACAATGAGCAGTTCTTC. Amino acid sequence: CASSWVAGDNEQFF.

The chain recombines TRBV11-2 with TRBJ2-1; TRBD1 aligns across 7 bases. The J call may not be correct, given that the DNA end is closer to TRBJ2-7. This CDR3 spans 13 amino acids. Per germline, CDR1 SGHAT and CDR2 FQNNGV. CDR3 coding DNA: TGTGCCAGCAGCTCAACAGGGGAGTACGAGCAGTACTTC. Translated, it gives CASSSTGEYEQYF.

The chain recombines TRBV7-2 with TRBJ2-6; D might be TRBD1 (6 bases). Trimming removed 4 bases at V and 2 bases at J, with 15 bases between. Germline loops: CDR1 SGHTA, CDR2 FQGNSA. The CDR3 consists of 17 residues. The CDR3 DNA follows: TGTGCCAGCAGCTCACAGGGTATGTCTGCTGGGGCCAACGTCCTGACTTTC. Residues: CASSSQGMSAGANVLTF.

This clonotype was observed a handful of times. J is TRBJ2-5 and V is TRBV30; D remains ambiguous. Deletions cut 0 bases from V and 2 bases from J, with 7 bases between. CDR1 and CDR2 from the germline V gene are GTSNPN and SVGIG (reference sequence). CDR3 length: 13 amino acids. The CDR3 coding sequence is TGTGCCTGGAGTGTAAGGCAGCAAGAGACCCAGTACTTC. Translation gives CAWSVRQQETQYF.

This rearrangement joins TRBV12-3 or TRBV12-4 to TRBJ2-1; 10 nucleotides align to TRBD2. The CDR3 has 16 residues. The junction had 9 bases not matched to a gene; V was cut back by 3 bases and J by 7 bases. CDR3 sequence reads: CASSFSVAGGGNEQFF. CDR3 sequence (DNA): TGTGCCAGCAGTTTTTCGGTAGCGGGGGGAGGTAATGAGCAGTTCTTC.

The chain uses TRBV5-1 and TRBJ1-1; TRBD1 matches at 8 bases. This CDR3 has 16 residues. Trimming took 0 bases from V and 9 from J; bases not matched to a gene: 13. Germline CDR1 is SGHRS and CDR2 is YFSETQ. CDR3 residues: CASSLAGQGNELKAFF. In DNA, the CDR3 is TGCGCCAGCAGCTTGGCCGGACAGGGCAACGAGTTAAAAGCTTTCTTT. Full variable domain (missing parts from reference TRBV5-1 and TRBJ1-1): KAGVTQTPRYLIKTRGQQVTLSCSPISGHRSVSWYQQTPGQGLQFLFEYFSETQRNKGNFPGRFSGRQFSNSRSEMNVSTLELGDSALYLCASSLAGQGNELKAFFGQGTRLTVV.

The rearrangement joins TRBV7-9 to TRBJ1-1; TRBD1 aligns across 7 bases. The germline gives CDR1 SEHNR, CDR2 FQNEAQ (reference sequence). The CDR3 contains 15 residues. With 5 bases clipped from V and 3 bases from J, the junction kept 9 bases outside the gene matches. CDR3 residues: CASSRAGTEDTEAFF. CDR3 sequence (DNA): TGTGCCAGCAGCCGGGCCGGGACAGAGGACACTGAAGCTTTCTTT.

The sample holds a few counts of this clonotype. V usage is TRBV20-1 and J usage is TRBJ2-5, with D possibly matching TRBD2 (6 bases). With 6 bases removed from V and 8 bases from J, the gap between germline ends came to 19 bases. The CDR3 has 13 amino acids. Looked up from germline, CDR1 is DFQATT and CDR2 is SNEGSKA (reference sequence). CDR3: CSAEGLPRPTQYF. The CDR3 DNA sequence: TGCAGTGCCGAGGGACTCCCTCGGCCCACCCAGTACTTC.

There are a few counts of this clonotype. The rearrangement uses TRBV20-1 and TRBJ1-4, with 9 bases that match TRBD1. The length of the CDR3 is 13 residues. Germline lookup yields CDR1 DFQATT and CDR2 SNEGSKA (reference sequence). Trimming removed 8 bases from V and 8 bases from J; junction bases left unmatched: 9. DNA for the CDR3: TGCAGTCACAGGACAGGGGTTGGGGAAAAACTGTTTTTT. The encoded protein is CSHRTGVGEKLFF.

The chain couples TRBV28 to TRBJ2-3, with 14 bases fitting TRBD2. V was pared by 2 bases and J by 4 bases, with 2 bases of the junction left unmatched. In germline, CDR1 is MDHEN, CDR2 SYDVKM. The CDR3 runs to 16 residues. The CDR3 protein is CASSLGTSGGADTQYF. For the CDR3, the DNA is TGTGCCAGCAGTTTAGGGACTAGCGGGGGTGCAGATACGCAGTATTTT.

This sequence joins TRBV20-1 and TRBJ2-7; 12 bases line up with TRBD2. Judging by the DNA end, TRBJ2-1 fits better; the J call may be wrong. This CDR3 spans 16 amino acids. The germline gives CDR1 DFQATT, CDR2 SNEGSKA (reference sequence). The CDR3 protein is CSATDSGTSGYNEQFF. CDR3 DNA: TGCAGTGCTACGGATTCCGGGACTAGCGGGTACAATGAGCAGTTCTTC.

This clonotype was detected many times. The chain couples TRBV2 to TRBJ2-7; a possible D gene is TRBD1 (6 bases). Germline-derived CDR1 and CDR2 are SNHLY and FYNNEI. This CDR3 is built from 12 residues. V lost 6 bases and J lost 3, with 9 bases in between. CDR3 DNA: TGTGCCAGCAGGGAGGACAGCTACGAGCAGTACTTC. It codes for CASREDSYEQYF.